The rows below give T cell receptor beta chains drawn from one sample of a study of T cells after yellow fever vaccination. TCRdb independently ran MiXCR on the 5' RACE reads; one entry per CDR3 protein. The sample consists of around 350,000 distinct CDR3 sequences, roughly 11% of them appearing once. The sample here was PBMCs, taken on the day of the first yellow fever vaccination. The receptor set was obtained from a man aged 18 to 35 who received the YFV17D yellow fever vaccine. Both conserved end residues are part of each CDR3.

V: TRBV29-1; CDR3: CSVDLTDYNEQFF
V: TRBV7-9; CDR3: CASSRTGGVGQPQHF
V: TRBV7-2; CDR3: CASSQHMWGGFNEQFF
V: TRBV4-3; CDR3: CASSQARWDAYNEQFF
V: TRBV7-9; CDR3: CASSLGRSGKAEAFF
V: TRBV9; CDR3: CASSVGRYNTEAFF
V: TRBV7-2; CDR3: CASSLTGGSHEQYF
V: TRBV6-2/TRBV6-3; CDR3: CASSGGADTQYF
V: TRBV19; CDR3: CASRGAGNQPQHF
V: TRBV7-6; CDR3: CASSPRDGNYGYTF
V: TRBV5-1; CDR3: CASGGRTSGGYTDTQYF
V: TRBV12-3/TRBV12-4; CDR3: CASSLQSTGELFF
V: TRBV20-1; CDR3: CSAQQGGQETQYF
V: TRBV3-1; CDR3: CASSQMYTYNEQFF
V: TRBV20-1; CDR3: CSAISGQGSTDTQYF
V: TRBV24-1; CDR3: CATSGGTGEKLFF
V: TRBV5-6; CDR3: CASSLLGQGGISTEAFF
V: TRBV5-1; CDR3: CASSPDFTGELFF
V: TRBV7-9; CDR3: CASSPPHGTYEQYF
V: TRBV5-1; CDR3: CASSLATSGGTDTQYF
V: TRBV20-1; CDR3: CSASGGATTDTQYF
V: TRBV7-2; CDR3: CASSLNGGAGETQYF
V: TRBV5-4; CDR3: CASSGGFEAFF
V: TRBV2; CDR3: CASSVIESYGYTF
V: TRBV18; CDR3: CASSPGPEGYEQYF
V: TRBV6-1; CDR3: CASSIAAGTTNEKLFF
V: TRBV4-1; CDR3: CASSQGIAGRNTIYF
V: TRBV6-2/TRBV6-3; CDR3: CASSYSIGTGGDRGSTDTQYF
V: TRBV6-5; CDR3: CASSYLGGPYEQYF
V: TRBV3-1; CDR3: CASSQGGGWYEKLFF
V: TRBV5-1; CDR3: CASSSAGQGNTIYF